These 14 T cell receptor beta chains originate from one sample sequenced in a study of blood T cells in healthy people across ages. A second about 7 to 11 cycle PCR used barcoded and J-beta primers. From the 5' RACE reads, TCRdb called clonotypes with MiXCR, one entry per CDR3 protein. The profile shows some 1.8 million distinct CDR3 sequences, roughly 43% of them singletons. The source material was blood. The receptors here all came from a human donor in good health.

V gene TRBV12-3 or TRBV12-4 combines with J gene TRBJ2-6; D not certain. V was pared by 6 bases and J by 0 bases, with 27 bases between. The CDR3 extends over 21 amino acids. The CDR3 DNA follows: TGTGCCAGCAGCAATTTCGGGTGGGCAGCTAGACCAGGCTCTGGGGCCAACGTCCTGACTTTC. Translation gives CASSNFGWAARPGSGANVLTF.

The chain employs TRBV7-2 and TRBJ2-3; D not certain. Germline V gene lookup returns CDR1 SGHTA and CDR2 FQGNSA. The V gene lost 5 bases and the J gene lost 10 bases, with 13 bases spanning the gap. The CDR3 contains 12 residues. The CDR3 sequence: CASSLAGWAQYF. Here the CDR3 DNA reads TGTGCCAGCAGCCTCGCCGGCTGGGCGCAGTATTTT.

J is TRBJ2-2 and V is TRBV5-1; unclear D gene. The CDR3 has 15 amino acids. Trimming shortened V by 2 bases and J by 0 bases, and 8 bases separated the two germline ends. In germline, CDR1 is SGHRS, CDR2 YFSETQ. This CDR3 is CASSLPRTNTGELFF. For the CDR3, the DNA is TGCGCCAGCAGCTTACCGCGGACGAACACCGGGGAGCTGTTTTTT.

This clonotype was counted a few times. The chain joins TRBV20-1 to TRBJ1-5; 7 bases are shared with TRBD1. The CDR3 has 14 amino acids. With V trimmed by 7 bases and J by 3 bases, 9 bases remained unmatched. The V gene's germline CDR1 is DFQATT and CDR2 SNEGSKA (reference sequence). The DNA for the CDR3 is TGCAGTGTTCCAACCGGGACAGTCAATCAGCCCCAGCATTTT. It specifies CSVPTGTVNQPQHF.

The chain links TRBV29-1 to TRBJ1-2; TRBD1 might be the D (6 bases). Between the trimmed V and J ends, which lost 6 bases and 8 bases, there was a span of 16 bases. CDR1 and CDR2 (germline): SQVTM, ANQGSEA. This CDR3 has 12 amino acids. The CDR3 DNA sequence: TGCAGCGTCGCCGGGGGGGCGCAGGGCTACACCTTC. Its protein product is CSVAGGAQGYTF.

The CDR3 loop reads CASSQSTEAFF. The CDR3 coding sequence is TGTGCCAGCAGCCAGAGCACTGAAGCTTTCTTT. The chain has TRBV7-9 and TRBJ1-1; D ambiguous. Germline CDR1 is SEHNR and CDR2 is FQNEAQ (reference sequence). Trimming cost V 5 bases and J 4 bases, with 5 bases left between them. There are 11 residues in the CDR3. The whole variable domain, filled in from reference TRBV7-9 and TRBJ1-1, reads DTGVSQNPRHKITKRGQNVTFRCDPISEHNRLYWYRQTLGQGPEFLTYFQNEAQLEKSRLLSDRFSAERPKGSFSTLEIQRTEQGDSAMYLCASSQSTEAFFGQGTRLTVV.

A few counts support this clonotype. The genes are TRBV20-1 and TRBJ1-2, with 7 bases fitting TRBD1. The V gene end was trimmed by 5 bases and the J gene end by 8 bases; junction bases not matched to a gene: 8. This CDR3 spans 12 amino acids. Germline loops: CDR1 DFQATT, CDR2 SNEGSKA (reference sequence). This chain's CDR3 is CSAPTGVQGYTF. The CDR3 DNA reads as TGCAGTGCTCCCACAGGGGTACAGGGCTACACCTTC.

This clonotype has a single count. The chain recombines TRBV11-1 with TRBJ1-2, with 7 positions matching TRBD1. V was pared by 5 bases and J by 7 bases, with 7 bases of the junction left unmatched. This CDR3 is 13 amino acids long. Germline CDR1 SGHAT, CDR2 FQDESV (reference sequence). CDR3 region: CASSTKGGFGYTF. The CDR3 DNA reads as TGTGCCAGCAGCACTAAAGGGGGCTTTGGCTACACCTTC.

The chain employs TRBV7-3 and TRBJ2-1; TRBD2 matches 12 bases. V lost 5 bases, J lost 0 bases, and 11 bases stayed unmatched. The CDR3 is 19 amino acids. The germline V gene has CDR1 SGHTA and CDR2 FQGTGA. The CDR3 here is CASSAPGLAGASSYNEQFF. DNA of the CDR3: TGTGCCAGCAGCGCCCCGGGACTAGCGGGCGCGAGCTCCTACAATGAGCAGTTCTTC.

This clonotype was seen only a few times. The chain uses TRBV5-1 and TRBJ1-6; 9 positions match TRBD1. The germline V gene encodes CDR1 SGHRS and CDR2 YFSETQ. V shed 1 base, J shed 10 bases, and the junction held 6 bases outside the gene matches. This CDR3 has 15 amino acids. This CDR3 is CASSLSTGGRSPLHF. The DNA of the CDR3 is TGCGCCAGCAGCTTGAGCACAGGGGGCCGATCACCCCTCCACTTT.

The table lists this clonotype with a few counts. The rearrangement uses TRBV6-1 and TRBJ2-4; D not resolved. The CDR3 sequence is 14 residues long. Germline values: CDR1 MNHNS, CDR2 SASEGT. V lost 2 bases to trimming and J lost 0 bases, with 5 bases between them. The CDR3 here is CASSEQTAKNIQYF. The CDR3 nucleotides are TGTGCCAGCAGTGAACAGACAGCCAAAAACATTCAGTACTTC.

This clonotype has ten or more counts. CDR3 DNA: TGTGCCAGCAGCTTACAGGGGGGACCCTACAATGAGCAGTTCTTC. This codes for CASSLQGGPYNEQFF. The genes are TRBV7-9 and TRBJ2-1; the D gene is possibly TRBD1 (7 bases). V lost 2 bases and J lost 2, with 10 bases in between. The CDR3 totals 15 residues. CDR1 is SEHNR and CDR2 is FQNEAQ in the germline V gene (reference sequence).

This chain joins TRBV7-9 and TRBJ2-5, with D unresolved. Per germline, CDR1 SEHNR and CDR2 FQNEAQ (reference sequence). This CDR3 comprises 11 residues. V was trimmed by 6 bases and J by 3 bases, leaving 5 bases between them. CDR3 region: CASRSKETQYF. The CDR3 DNA follows: TGTGCCAGCAGGAGTAAAGAGACCCAGTACTTC. The full variable domain, in which reference TRBV7-9 and TRBJ2-5 provide the parts outside the CDR3, is DTGVSQNPRHKITKRGQNVTFRCDPISEHNRLYWYRQTLGQGPEFLTYFQNEAQLEKSRLLSDRFSAERPKGSFSTLEIQRTEQGDSAMYLCASRSKETQYFGPGTRLLVL.

This clonotype came up a few times. This rearrangement joins TRBV15 to TRBJ1-2; tentative D call: TRBD1 (6 bases). Germline-derived CDR1 and CDR2 are LNHNV and YYDKDF (reference sequence). CDR3 length equals 15 residues. V shed 1 base and J shed 2 bases, with 11 bases lying between them. The chain's CDR3 is CATSRVYRDNYGYTF. CDR3 nucleotide sequence: TGTGCCACCAGCAGAGTATACAGGGACAACTATGGCTACACCTTC.